This TCR beta chain is from a study of T-cell reconstitution after alpha-beta-depleted transplantation in children. Whole-study findings and limits: Among T cells one year after transplant, newly produced cells accounted for most counts and diversity. In some patients, recipient T cells and intrathymic progenitors surviving conditioning explained high day-60 diversity. Reportedly, only several hundred clones from non-depleted graft cells drove alpha-beta T-cell counts at about two months.

This CDR3 is 15 amino acids long. After removal of 5 bases from V and 5 bases from J, the junction contained 3 bases not matched to a gene. Germline V gene sequence: CDR1 LNHDA, CDR2 SQIVND (reference sequence). Remarks on this clonotype: The antigen is unknown.

A library of TCRbeta sequences, prepared with unique molecular identifiers, was generated. From the PCR reads, TCRdb called clonotypes with MiXCR, one entry per CDR3 protein. The profile shows about 120,000 distinct CDR3 sequences, around 10% of them singletons. The starting material was PBMCs, obtained before TCRalphabeta/CD19-depleted stem cell transplant. This receptor was identified in a boy aged 2-9 years with acute lymphoblastic leukemia, due to receive a stem cell transplant. V gene TRBV19 combines with J gene TRBJ2-7, with 16 bases identical to TRBD2. CDR3 in amino acids: CASSPGTSGRDEQYF. CDR3 in DNA: TGTGCCAGTAGTCCGGGGACTAGCGGGAGGGACGAGCAGTACTTC.